This T cell receptor beta chain appears in the sequencing data of a study of blood T cell repertoires in COVID-19 (dated by TCRdb to about 2020). In terms of the full investigation: Samples from collaborators originated in the United States, Italy and Spain and spanned both the acute and convalescent phases of COVID-19. The dataset comprised deeply sampled blood TCRbeta repertoires from subjects exposed to, actively infected with, or recovered from COVID-19. Where available, HLA class I and class II types were taken from metadata supplied by the sample provider and were not determined by assay-based typing. A freely available public database, intended as a resource for researchers studying the immune response to SARS-CoV-2, is where the repertoires were released. A de-identified subject ID, COVID-19 status, age in years and sex were almost always included in the sample metadata. The samples were drawn from two sources: the first 160 participants of the ongoing ImmuneRACE study, and 1,200 or so subjects contributed by 6 global collaborators. The material from the prospective study consisted of cDNA or gDNA derived from T cells, B-cell-depleted T cells, or PBMCs.

The germline V gene yields SNHLY for CDR1 and FYNNEI for CDR2. At the junction V is shortened by 3 bases and J by 7 bases, with 12 bases in between. Spanning cysteine to phenylalanine, the CDR3 consists of 14 amino acids. Only the CDR3 DNA stays, 42 bases, in frame from base 1. As for this clone: Its antigen is still unknown. Base qualities are missing; no much larger clone stands one base away.

Participants in the prospective study were enrolled through a virtual design, were aged 18 to 89 years, and lived in about 25 United States geographic areas. In the prospective study, participants were assigned to cohorts based on the clinical history participants reported in a screening survey and a study questionnaire. Mobile phlebotomists in the prospective study collected whole blood, serum and a nasopharyngeal or oropharyngeal swab from every participant. Over a roughly 2-month period, participants in the prospective study had the option of providing additional blood draws and questionnaires. Blood samples from the prospective study were shipped frozen or at room temperature prior to DNA extraction. On the study overall, not on this receptor specifically: The amount of clinical and demographic metadata varied by source and participant and was provided uncurated.

TCRbeta CDR3 regions were amplified from genomic DNA using the immunoSEQ Assay, a bias-controlled multiplex PCR. For the original study's pipeline: The number of nucleated cells in each sample was estimated by amplification of reference gene primers within the assay. To quantify the absolute abundance of each unique TCRbeta CDR3 rearrangement, sequence reads were collapsed and filtered. For each sample, productive Simpson clonality was calculated as the square root of Simpson's diversity index over productive rearrangements. The table was pulled from immuneACCESS by TCRdb, which kept in-frame rearrangements only. Such tables lose some clones; where checked, under half of the loss comes from unresolved V genes, and the rest has no known cause. V, J and clone size are those of that table, while D and trimming were read from the DNA. The sample table contains some 410,000 clones; only one count was recorded for 70% to 90% of them. Clones ranked in the top ten supply approximately 1% of the sample.

This TCR derives from a woman in her 30s with acute COVID-19. The chain uses TRBV2 and TRBJ1-4; a tentative D call is TRBD1 (5 bases match). The sequenced material came from PBMCs or T cells enriched from blood (not recorded which). The CDR3 reads CASSDAGDSEKLFF. Here is the DNA: TGTGCCAGCAGTGACGCGGGGGATTCTGAAAAACTGTTTTTT.